The 21 T cell receptor beta chains presented below share a single source sample, sequenced in a study of cytomegalovirus exposure and HLA in healthy donors. PCR used 60 Vbeta primers and 13 Jbeta primers. Repertoires were generated with immunoSEQ multiplex PCR, while TCRdb's copy carries only in-frame clones and drops some. The profile covers 150,000 to 200,000 clones, with 87% appearing a single time and 0.2% to 0.3% taken by the ten largest. Sequencing input: PBMCs. The receptors derive from a girl under three years old in good health and CMV-seronegative.

This sequence joins TRBV27 and TRBJ1-1; a weak D match, TRBD1 (5 bases). V was trimmed by 3 bases and J by 0 bases, leaving 23 bases between them. The germline V gene has CDR1 MNHEY and CDR2 SMNVEV (reference sequence). The CDR3 is 19 residues long. The CDR3 nucleotides are TGTGCCAGCAGTTTGGTACTTCTCCGGGGATCGGGGGTGAACACTGAAGCTTTCTTT. Its translation is CASSLVLLRGSGVNTEAFF.

V usage is TRBV15 and J usage is TRBJ1-6; 7 bases are shared with TRBD1. Germline V gene data show CDR1 as LNHNV and CDR2 as YYDKDF (reference sequence). V lost 0 bases, J lost 11 bases, and 7 bases stayed unmatched. The CDR3 consists of 15 residues. DNA for the CDR3: TGTGCCACCAGCAGAGATCGGCAGGGGGGACCACCCCTCCACTTT. This sequence encodes CATSRDRQGGPPLHF. Combining the CDR3 with reference TRBV15 and TRBJ1-6 gives the whole variable domain DAMVIQNPRYQVTQFGKPVTLSCSQTLNHNVMYWYQQKSSQAPKLLFHYYDKDFNNEADTPDNFQSRRPNTSFCFLDIRSPGLGDTAMYLCATSRDRQGGPPLHFGNGTRLTVT.

V is TRBV6-5 and J is TRBJ1-1; possibly TRBD1 for D (6 bases). The CDR3 is 14 residues long. The germline V and J ends were trimmed by 5 bases and 2 bases, with 12 bases remaining between them. Per the germline V gene, CDR1 is MNHEY and CDR2 is SVGAGI. CDR3 region: CASSVRDTNTEAFF. The CDR3 DNA reads as TGTGCCAGCAGTGTGAGGGACACCAACACTGAAGCTTTCTTT.

This clone was found a few times. The rearrangement joins TRBV6-1 to TRBJ2-1; 7 bases line up with TRBD2. Losses at the gene ends were 2 bases for V and 0 bases for J; bases not matched to a gene: 1. The CDR3 covers 15 residues. The germline V gene has CDR1 MNHNS and CDR2 SASEGT. Written as DNA, the CDR3 is TGTGCCAGCAGTGAAAGCGGGGTCTCCTACAATGAGCAGTTCTTC. The encoded protein is CASSESGVSYNEQFF.

V gene TRBV13 combines with J gene TRBJ2-7; 7 nucleotides line up with TRBD1. V shed 5 bases, J shed 0 bases, and the junction held 7 bases outside the gene matches. The CDR3 covers 15 residues. The germline V gene encodes CDR1 PRHDT and CDR2 FYEKMQ (reference sequence). DNA for the CDR3: TGTGCCAGCAGCCCCTGGACAGGTGACTCCTACGAGCAGTACTTC. Its translation: CASSPWTGDSYEQYF.

The rearrangement links TRBV2 to TRBJ2-3; D unresolved. The germline V gene has CDR1 SNHLY and CDR2 FYNNEI. V lost 2 bases to trimming and J lost 3 bases, with 15 bases between them. The CDR3 totals 16 residues. CDR3 nucleotide sequence: TGTGCCAGCAGTGAATTGTACAGCTTTGGGACAGATACGCAGTATTTT. The encoded protein is CASSELYSFGTDTQYF.

This chain links TRBV5-1 with TRBJ2-7, with 8 bases aligning to TRBD2. Germline CDR1 SGHRS, CDR2 YFSETQ. CDR3 size: 16 residues. Trimming at V came to 0 bases and at J to 0 bases, leaving 5 bases not matched to a gene. The CDR3 loop reads CASSLAPGLVSYEQYF. The CDR3 DNA reads TGCGCCAGCAGCTTGGCTCCGGGACTAGTCTCCTACGAGCAGTACTTC.

Here the CDR3 reads CAISWEAGGSYNEQFF. The CDR3 bases are TGTGCCATCAGTTGGGAGGCGGGAGGCTCCTACAATGAGCAGTTCTTC. The chain combines TRBV10-3 with TRBJ2-1; TRBD2 matches 8 bases. The CDR3 runs 16 residues. Losses at the gene ends were 5 bases for V and 0 bases for J; bases not matched to a gene: 6. Germline V gives CDR1 ENHRY, CDR2 SYGVKD.

The chain recombines TRBV5-4 with TRBJ1-6; D is unclear. Germline loops: CDR1 SGHNT, CDR2 YYREEE (reference sequence). This CDR3 is 14 amino acids long. Trimming removed 7 bases at V and 4 bases at J, with 12 bases between. The CDR3 here is CASGPRDYNSPLHF. Here the CDR3 DNA reads TGTGCCAGCGGCCCCCGGGATTATAATTCACCCCTCCACTTT.

The table lists this clone with a count of one. The J gene is TRBJ1-2, the V gene TRBV12-5, with TRBD1 matching over 9 bases. The CDR3 covers 18 residues. Germline values: CDR1 LGHNT, CDR2 FRNRAP. The J segment lost 4 bases and the V segment lost 6 bases, leaving 18 bases of the junction unmatched. The CDR3 coding sequence is TGTGCTAGTGGACCCACCCTATTAAAGGACAGGGGCAGCTATGGCTACACCTTC. As protein: CASGPTLLKDRGSYGYTF.

V is TRBV7-9 and J is TRBJ2-7, with D perhaps matching TRBD2 (7 bases). The germline CDR1 and CDR2 sequences are SEHNR and FQNEAQ (reference sequence). Trimming removed 4 bases at V and 4 bases at J, with 20 bases between. This CDR3 is built from 16 residues. CDR3 bases: TGTGCCAGCAGCTCCCCCGGGGGGCAGGGACGGTACGAGCAGTACTTC. Translated, it gives CASSSPGGQGRYEQYF.

This clone was counted only a few times. The rearrangement links TRBV6-1 to TRBJ2-1; 12 nucleotides agree with TRBD2. CDR1 is MNHNS and CDR2 is SASEGT in the germline V gene. CDR3 size: 16 residues. The V segment lost 5 bases and the J segment 6 bases; nucleotides outside the gene matches: 8. In DNA, the CDR3 is TGTGCCAGCAGTCAAGGTCGACTAGCGGGAGTCAATGAGCAGTTCTTC. This gives the protein CASSQGRLAGVNEQFF.

V is TRBV7-2 and J is TRBJ1-1; 8 positions agree with TRBD1. Germline CDR1 reads SGHTA; CDR2 reads FQGNSA. The CDR3 runs to 15 residues. The junction had 9 bases not matched to a gene; V was cut back by 4 bases and J by 5 bases. The CDR3 is CASSSRQGPQTEAFF. CDR3 sequence (DNA): TGTGCCAGCAGCTCGCGACAGGGGCCGCAGACTGAAGCTTTCTTT.

This sequence joins TRBV29-1 and TRBJ2-1, with 8 bases identical to TRBD2. Losses at the gene ends were 4 bases for V and 0 bases for J; bases not matched to a gene: 11. Germline CDR1 is SQVTM and CDR2 is ANQGSEA. This CDR3 is built from 17 residues. The CDR3 sequence: CSVVLAGMTPSYNEQFF. The CDR3 DNA reads as TGCAGCGTTGTCCTAGCGGGCATGACCCCCTCCTACAATGAGCAGTTCTTC.

Remarks on this clone: This sample also contains other DNA sequences that code for the same CDR3. The chain's CDR3 is CASSPEMGLAGPETQYF. CDR3 DNA sequence: TGTGCCAGCAGCCCGGAAATGGGACTAGCGGGGCCAGAGACCCAGTACTTC. The rearrangement links TRBV7-2 to TRBJ2-5; TRBD2 matches 13 bases. CDR3 length equals 17 residues. Germline CDR1 is SGHTA and CDR2 is FQGNSA. Losses at the gene ends were 5 bases for V and 4 bases for J; bases not matched to a gene: 10.

V gene TRBV5-6 combines with J gene TRBJ2-3; 7 nucleotides line up with TRBD2. The CDR3 length is 17 residues. Looked up from germline, CDR1 is SGHDT and CDR2 is YYEEEE. The V gene end was trimmed by 0 bases and the J gene end by 3 bases; junction bases not matched to a gene: 10. CDR3 DNA: TGTGCCAGCAGCTTGGAGCGGGGAACGGGAGAGACAGATACGCAGTATTTT. Translation: CASSLERGTGETDTQYF.

V is TRBV2 and J is TRBJ2-1; 8 bases fit TRBD1. Unmatched junction bases numbered 11, after V lost 6 bases and J lost 1 base. The CDR3 length is 17 residues. CDR1 is SNHLY and CDR2 is FYNNEI in the germline V gene. The CDR3 region is CASRGQVSVNSYNEQFF. The CDR3 nucleotides read TGTGCCAGCAGGGGACAGGTGTCCGTGAATTCCTACAATGAGCAGTTCTTC. Drawing the rest from reference TRBV2 and TRBJ2-1, the complete variable domain is EPEVTQTPSHQVTQMGQEVILRCVPISNHLYFYWYRQILGQKVEFLVSFYNNEISEKSEIFDDQFSVERPDGSNFTLKIRSTKLEDSAMYFCASRGQVSVNSYNEQFFGPGTRLTVL.

The chain couples TRBV27 to TRBJ2-1, with 10 bases aligning to TRBD2. Germline trimming cut 6 bases from V and 11 bases from J; bases unmatched to any gene: 16. The V gene's germline CDR1 is MNHEY and CDR2 SMNVEV (reference sequence). The CDR3 totals 16 residues. The DNA of the CDR3 is TGTGCCAGCAGCAGACCCGGGACTAGCGACGTAGGGAAGCAGTTCTTC. Protein sequence: CASSRPGTSDVGKQFF.

This clone was recorded a few times. This chain connects TRBV6-5 to TRBJ1-2; 10 positions match TRBD1. Germline lookup yields CDR1 MNHEY and CDR2 SVGAGI. Germline trimming cut 6 bases from V and 4 bases from J; bases unmatched to any gene: 5. The CDR3 contains 14 residues. The CDR3 coding sequence is TGTGCCAGCAGCTGGGACAGGGGCTCCTATGGCTACACCTTC. This gives the protein CASSWDRGSYGYTF.

The gene calls are TRBV29-1 and TRBJ1-1; a weak D match, TRBD1 (5 bases). The germline CDR1 and CDR2 sequences are SQVTM and ANQGSEA. This CDR3 has 14 residues. The V end lost 7 bases, the J end lost 5 bases, and 20 bases lay between the germline ends. The CDR3 spells CSAAGAQVGTEAFF. The DNA for the CDR3 is TGCAGCGCTGCTGGGGCACAGGTGGGGACTGAAGCTTTCTTT.

V gene TRBV5-4 combines with J gene TRBJ2-1, with 8 positions matching TRBD2. With V trimmed by 4 bases and J by 3 bases, 6 bases remained unmatched. The CDR3 covers 15 residues. The germline gives CDR1 SGHNT, CDR2 YYREEE (reference sequence). For the CDR3, the DNA is TGTGCCAGCAGCCAACGACTAGCGCTCTACAATGAGCAGTTCTTC. It yields the protein CASSQRLALYNEQFF.